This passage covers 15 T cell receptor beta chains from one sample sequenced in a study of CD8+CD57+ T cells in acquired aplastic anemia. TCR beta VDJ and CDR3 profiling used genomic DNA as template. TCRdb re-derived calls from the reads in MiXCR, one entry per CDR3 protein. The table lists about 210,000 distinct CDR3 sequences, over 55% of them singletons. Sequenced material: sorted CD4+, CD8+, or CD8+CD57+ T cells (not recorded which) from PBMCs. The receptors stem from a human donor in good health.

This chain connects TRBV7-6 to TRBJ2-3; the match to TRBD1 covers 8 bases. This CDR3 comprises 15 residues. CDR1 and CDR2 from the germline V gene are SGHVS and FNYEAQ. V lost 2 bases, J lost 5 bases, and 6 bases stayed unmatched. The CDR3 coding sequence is TGTGCCAGCAGCTTACCAGGACAGGGATTAGATACGCAGTATTTT. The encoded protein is CASSLPGQGLDTQYF. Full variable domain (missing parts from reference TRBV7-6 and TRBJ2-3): GAGVSQSPRYKVTKRGQDVALRCDPISGHVSLYWYRQALGQGPEFLTYFNYEAQQDKSGLPNDRFSAERPEGSISTLTIQRTEQRDSAMYRCASSLPGQGLDTQYFGPGTRLTVL.

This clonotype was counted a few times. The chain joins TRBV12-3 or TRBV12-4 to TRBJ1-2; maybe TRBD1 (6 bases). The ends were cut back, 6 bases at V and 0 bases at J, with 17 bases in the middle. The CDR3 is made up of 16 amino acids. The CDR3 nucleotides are TGTGCCAGCAGCGGGGAAGGACAGATACCTAACTATGGCTACACCTTC. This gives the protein CASSGEGQIPNYGYTF.

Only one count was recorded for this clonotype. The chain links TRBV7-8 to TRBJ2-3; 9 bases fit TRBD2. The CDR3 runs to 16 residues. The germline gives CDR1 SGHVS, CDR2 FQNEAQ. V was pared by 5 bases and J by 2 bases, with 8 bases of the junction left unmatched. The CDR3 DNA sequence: TGTGCCAGCAGCCACCCACAGCGGGGGGTCACAGATACGCAGTATTTT. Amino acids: CASSHPQRGVTDTQYF.

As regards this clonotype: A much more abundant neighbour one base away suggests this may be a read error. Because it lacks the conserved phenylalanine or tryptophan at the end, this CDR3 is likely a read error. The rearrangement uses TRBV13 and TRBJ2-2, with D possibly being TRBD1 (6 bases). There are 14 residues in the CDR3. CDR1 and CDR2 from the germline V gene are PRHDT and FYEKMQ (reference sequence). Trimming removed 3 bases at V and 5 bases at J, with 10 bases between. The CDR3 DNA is TGTGCCAGCAGCTTCATCCAGGGGACCGGGGAGCTGTTTCTT. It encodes CASSFIQGTGELFL.

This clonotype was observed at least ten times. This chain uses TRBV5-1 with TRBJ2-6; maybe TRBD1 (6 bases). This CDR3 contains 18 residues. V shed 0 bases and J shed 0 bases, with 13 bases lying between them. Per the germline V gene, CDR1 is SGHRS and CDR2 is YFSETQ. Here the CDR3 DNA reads TGCGCCAGCAGCTTGGACAGGACAGAGCTCTCTGGGGCCAACGTCCTGACTTTC. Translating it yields CASSLDRTELSGANVLTF.

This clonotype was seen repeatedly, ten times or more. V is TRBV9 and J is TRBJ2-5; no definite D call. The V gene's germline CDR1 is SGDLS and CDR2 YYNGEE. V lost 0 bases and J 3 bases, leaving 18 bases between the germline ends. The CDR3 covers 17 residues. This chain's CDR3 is CASSVGTAPPGKETQYF. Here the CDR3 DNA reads TGTGCCAGCAGCGTAGGAACGGCACCCCCGGGCAAAGAGACCCAGTACTTC.

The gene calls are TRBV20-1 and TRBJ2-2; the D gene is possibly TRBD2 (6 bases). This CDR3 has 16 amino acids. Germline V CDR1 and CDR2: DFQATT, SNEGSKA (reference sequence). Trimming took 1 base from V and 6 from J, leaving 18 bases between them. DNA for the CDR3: TGCAGTGCTAGAGTAGGGTTACGGGAGATGGCCGGGGAGCTGTTTTTT. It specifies CSARVGLREMAGELFF.

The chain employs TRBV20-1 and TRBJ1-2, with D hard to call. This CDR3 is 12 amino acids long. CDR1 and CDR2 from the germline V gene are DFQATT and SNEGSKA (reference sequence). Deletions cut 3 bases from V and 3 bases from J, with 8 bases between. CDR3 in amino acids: CSARNTDYGYTF. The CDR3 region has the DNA TGCAGTGCTAGGAACACCGACTATGGCTACACCTTC.

CDR3 protein: CASSERDLGYGYTF. CDR3 nucleotides: TGCGCCAGCAGTGAGCGAGATCTCGGTTATGGCTACACCTTC. V and J are TRBV10-1 and TRBJ1-2; D uncertain. This CDR3 has 14 amino acids. Germline CDR1 is WNHNN and CDR2 is SYGVQD (reference sequence). V lost 2 bases and J lost 5, with 12 bases in between.

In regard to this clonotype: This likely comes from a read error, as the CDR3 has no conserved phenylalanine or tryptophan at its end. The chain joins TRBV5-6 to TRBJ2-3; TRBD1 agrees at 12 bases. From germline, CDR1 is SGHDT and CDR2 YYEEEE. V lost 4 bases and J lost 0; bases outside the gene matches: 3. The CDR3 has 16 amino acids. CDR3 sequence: CASSVGQGASTDTQYS. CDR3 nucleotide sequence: TGTGCCAGCAGCGTGGGACAGGGGGCGAGCACAGATACGCAGTATTCT.

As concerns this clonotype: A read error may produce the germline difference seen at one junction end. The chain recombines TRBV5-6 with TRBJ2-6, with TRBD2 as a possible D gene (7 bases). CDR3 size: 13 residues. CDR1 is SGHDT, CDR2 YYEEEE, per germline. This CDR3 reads CASSQRGGIPEAF. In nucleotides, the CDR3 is TGTGCCAGCAGCCAAAGGGGGGGTATACCTGAAGCTTTC.

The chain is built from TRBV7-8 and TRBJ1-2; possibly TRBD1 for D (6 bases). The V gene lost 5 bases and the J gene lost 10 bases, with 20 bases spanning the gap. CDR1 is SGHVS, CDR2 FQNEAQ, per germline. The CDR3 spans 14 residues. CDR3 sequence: CASSPEGGASVYTF. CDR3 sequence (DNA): TGTGCCAGCAGCCCAGAGGGGGGGGCTTCTGTCTACACCTTC. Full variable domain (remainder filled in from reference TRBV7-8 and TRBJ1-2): GAGVSQSPRYKVAKRGQDVALRCDPISGHVSLFWYQQALGQGPEFLTYFQNEAQLDKSGLPSDRFFAERPEGSVSTLKIQRTQQEDSAVYLCASSPEGGASVYTFGSGTRLTVV.

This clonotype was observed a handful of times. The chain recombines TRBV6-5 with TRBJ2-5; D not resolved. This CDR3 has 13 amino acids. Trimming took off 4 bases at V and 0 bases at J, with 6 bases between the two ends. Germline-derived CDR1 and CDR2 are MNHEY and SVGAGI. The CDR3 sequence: CASSSANQETQYF. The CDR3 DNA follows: TGTGCCAGCAGTTCGGCCAACCAAGAGACCCAGTACTTC.

The CDR3 bases are TGTGCCAGCAGCGTAGCGGAGGGGGGCGGCCCCTACGAGCAGTACTTC. It yields the protein CASSVAEGGGPYEQYF. The J gene is TRBJ2-7, the V gene TRBV9; D is possibly TRBD1 or TRBD2 (6 bases each). V lost 0 bases to trimming and J lost 2 bases, with 15 bases between them. The CDR3 consists of 16 residues. Germline-derived CDR1 and CDR2 are SGDLS and YYNGEE.

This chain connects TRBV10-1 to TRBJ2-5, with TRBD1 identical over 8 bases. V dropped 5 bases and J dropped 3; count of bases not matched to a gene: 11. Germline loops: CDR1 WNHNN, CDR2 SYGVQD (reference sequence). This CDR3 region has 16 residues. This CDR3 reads CASSFPRTGNKETQYF. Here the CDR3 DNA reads TGCGCCAGCAGTTTTCCTCGGACAGGGAATAAAGAGACCCAGTACTTC.